These 16 T cell receptor beta chains came from one sample sequenced in a study of blood T cell repertoires in COVID-19 (dated by TCRdb to about 2020). Library preparation used the immunoSEQ multiplex PCR assay. The immuneACCESS repertoire file appears here via TCRdb, limited to in-frame rearrangements. These files lack a portion of the clones; in checked studies, under half of the deficit traces to unresolved V genes, and the cause of the others is not known. A total of fewer than 350,000 clones appear in this sample, 85% of them only once. 1.5% to 2% of the sample lies in the top ten. Sequencing was performed on PBMCs or T cells enriched from blood (not recorded which). The origin of the receptors is a woman younger than 45 who had been exposed to COVID-19.

The chain employs TRBV30 and TRBJ1-4, with TRBD1 matching 8 bases. The length of the CDR3 is 14 residues. The germline V gene encodes CDR1 GTSNPN and CDR2 SVGIG (reference sequence). V was clipped by 0 bases and J by 8 bases; unmatched bases: 5. The CDR3 coding sequence is TGTGCCTGGAGTGTAGTGACAGGGGACGAAAAACTGTTTTTT. Its protein is CAWSVVTGDEKLFF.

The chain joins TRBV3-1 (or the pseudogene TRBV3-2) to TRBJ1-2; D uncertain. This CDR3 spans 14 amino acids. The germline V gene encodes CDR1 LGHDT and CDR2 YNNKEL (reference sequence). The V gene lost 0 bases and the J gene lost 6 bases, with 11 bases spanning the gap. The CDR3 loop is CASSQDPLSDGYTF. The CDR3 nucleotides are TGTGCCAGCAGCCAAGATCCTTTATCGGATGGCTACACCTTC.

This chain uses TRBV5-1 with TRBJ1-5; D possibly corresponds to TRBD1 (6 bases). Trimming pared 0 bases from V and 1 base from J, leaving 14 bases between. Germline loops: CDR1 SGHRS, CDR2 YFSETQ. The CDR3 covers 17 residues. For the CDR3, the DNA is TGCGCCAGCAGCTTGGGCACAGGGATTCCCAGCAATCAGCCCCAGCATTTT. It translates to CASSLGTGIPSNQPQHF.

The chain couples TRBV30 to TRBJ2-1, with D possibly matching TRBD1 (5 bases). Germline V gene data show CDR1 as GTSNPN and CDR2 as SVGIG (reference sequence). The ends were cut back, 3 bases at V and 4 bases at J, with 16 bases in the middle. The CDR3 spans 15 residues. CDR3 amino acids: CAWRPDTRLYNEQFF. In DNA form, the CDR3 reads TGTGCCTGGAGGCCGGACACCCGACTTTACAATGAGCAGTTCTTC. The full variable domain, in which reference TRBV30 and TRBJ2-1 provide the parts outside the CDR3, is SQTIHQWPATLVQPVGSPLSLECTVEGTSNPNLYWYRQAAGRGLQLLFYSVGIGQISSEVPQNLSASRPQDRQFILSSKKLLLSDSGFYLCAWRPDTRLYNEQFFGPGTRLTVL.

This clone has just one count. The chain uses TRBV10-3 and TRBJ1-1, with D maybe TRBD1 (6 bases). Germline V gene sequence: CDR1 ENHRY, CDR2 SYGVKD. This CDR3 region has 14 residues. V was cut by 3 bases and J by 4 bases, with 12 bases left in between. The CDR3 coding sequence is TGTGCCATCAGTGAAACAGGGTCCGGCACTGAAGCTTTCTTT. Its protein product is CAISETGSGTEAFF.

CDR3 in DNA: TGTGCCAGCAGTCGCGAAGGAGCCTACAATGAGCAGTTCTTC. Residues: CASSREGAYNEQFF. The chain is built from TRBV2 and TRBJ2-1; unclear D gene. V lost 5 bases and J lost 2, with 10 bases in between. The CDR3 sequence is 14 residues long. Looked up from germline, CDR1 is SNHLY and CDR2 is FYNNEI.

The J gene is TRBJ1-1, the V gene TRBV3-1 (or the pseudogene TRBV3-2); D is unresolved. CDR1 is LGHDT and CDR2 is YNNKEL in the germline V gene (reference sequence). This CDR3 has 14 amino acids. V lost 1 base, J lost 0 bases, and 6 bases lay in between. CDR3 sequence reads: CASSQGPMNTEAFF. As DNA, the CDR3 is TGTGCCAGCAGCCAAGGCCCTATGAACACTGAAGCTTTCTTT.

The chain links TRBV10-2 to TRBJ2-3; TRBD1 agrees at 7 bases. Per the germline V gene, CDR1 is WSHSY and CDR2 is SAAADI. This CDR3 comprises 15 residues. V lost 6 bases to trimming and J lost 1 base; unmatched junction nucleotides: 7. CDR3 region: CASSGTVQRTDTQYF. CDR3 coding DNA: TGCGCCAGCAGCGGGACAGTACAGCGCACAGATACGCAGTATTTT.

This sequence joins TRBV29-1 and TRBJ1-2, with TRBD1 matching over 8 bases. Germline CDR1 and CDR2: SQVTM and ANQGSEA. Trimming cost V 7 bases and J 2 bases; bases outside gene matches: 12. The CDR3 has 15 residues. Written as DNA, the CDR3 is TGCAGCGCCCCCGGGACAGGAAGACCCAACTATGGCTACACCTTC. Translation gives CSAPGTGRPNYGYTF.

V is TRBV4-3 and J is TRBJ2-3; tentative D call: TRBD1 (5 bases). This CDR3 spans 13 amino acids. V lost 4 bases to trimming and J lost 7 bases, with 12 bases between them. Germline assignment: CDR1 LGHNA and CDR2 YSLEER. In nucleotides, the CDR3 is TGCGCCAGCAGCCTGACAGATCAGAATACGCAGTATTTT. Translation gives CASSLTDQNTQYF.

This rearrangement joins TRBV6-5 to TRBJ1-5; the D is unclear. Trimming stripped 6 bases from V and 5 bases from J, with 11 bases between. The CDR3 is 13 residues long. Germline V lookup: CDR1 MNHEY, CDR2 SVGAGI. The chain's CDR3 is CASSPVGDQPQHF. The CDR3, as DNA: TGTGCCAGCAGCCCCGTCGGGGATCAGCCCCAGCATTTT.

J is TRBJ2-7 and V is TRBV28, with 9 bases fitting TRBD2. CDR1 is MDHEN and CDR2 is SYDVKM in the germline V gene. This CDR3 region has 16 residues. V shed 6 bases and J 0 bases; nucleotides not matched to a gene: 9. The CDR3 region has the DNA TGTGCCAGCAGGCTTAACCTAGCGGGAAGCTCCTACGAGCAGTACTTC. This sequence encodes CASRLNLAGSSYEQYF.

The V gene is TRBV18, the J gene TRBJ1-2, with 8 positions matching TRBD1. Germline V gene lookup returns CDR1 KGHSH and CDR2 LQKENI. The CDR3 is 18 residues long. The V segment lost 3 bases and the J segment 4 bases; nucleotides outside the gene matches: 16. Here the CDR3 reads CASSPAGTGPSGGYGYTF. In DNA form, the CDR3 reads TGTGCCAGCTCACCGGCCGGGACAGGTCCCTCCGGGGGCTATGGCTACACCTTC.

The rearrangement links TRBV10-1 to TRBJ2-3; TRBD2 matches 8 bases. With V trimmed by 3 bases and J by 1 base, 6 bases remained unmatched. The CDR3 runs to 16 residues. Germline values: CDR1 WNHNN, CDR2 SYGVQD (reference sequence). CDR3 nucleotides: TGCGCCAGCAGTGACCCGCGGGGGGTTGGCACAGATACGCAGTATTTT. Translated: CASSDPRGVGTDTQYF.

The chain links TRBV3-1 (or the pseudogene TRBV3-2) to TRBJ1-2; maybe TRBD1 (6 bases). Germline CDR1 and CDR2: LGHDT and YNNKEL (reference sequence). The CDR3 sequence is 15 residues long. V dropped 1 base and J dropped 5 bases, with 14 bases sitting between them. The CDR3 DNA reads as TGTGCCAGCAGCCAAGGGCAGGGGCCCGCGTATGGCTACACCTTC. Translation: CASSQGQGPAYGYTF.

This chain uses TRBV6-5 with TRBJ2-7; 8 bases line up with TRBD1. The CDR3 contains 12 residues. V gave up 8 bases and J gave up 5 bases; unmatched junction bases: 5. The germline V gene encodes CDR1 MNHEY and CDR2 SVGAGI. The CDR3 region is CASEMDRDEQYF. As DNA, the CDR3 is TGTGCCAGCGAAATGGACAGGGACGAGCAGTACTTC.